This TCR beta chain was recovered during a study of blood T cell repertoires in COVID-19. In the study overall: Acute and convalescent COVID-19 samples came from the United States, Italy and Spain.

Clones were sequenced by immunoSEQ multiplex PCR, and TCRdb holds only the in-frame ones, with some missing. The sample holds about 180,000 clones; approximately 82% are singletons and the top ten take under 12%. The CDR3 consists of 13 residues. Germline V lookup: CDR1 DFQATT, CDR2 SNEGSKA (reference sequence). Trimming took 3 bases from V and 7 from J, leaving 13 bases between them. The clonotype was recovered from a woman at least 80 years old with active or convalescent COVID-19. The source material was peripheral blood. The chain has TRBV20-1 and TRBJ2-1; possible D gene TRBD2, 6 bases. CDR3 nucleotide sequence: TGCAGTGCTAGTTCCCCCGCGGGGAATGAGCAGTTCTTC. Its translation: CSASSPAGNEQFF.